A single sample is the source of the 18 T cell receptor beta chains below, sequenced in a study of T cell repertoires in aging, cancer and after chemotherapy. Peripheral blood genomic DNA, not sorted cells or RNA, was the template. Rearranged V-D-J TRB sequences were amplified with a mixed TRB-A/B primer pool. TCRdb processed the multiplex PCR reads anew with MiXCR; each CDR3 protein has one entry. In the table there are roughly 10,000 distinct CDR3 sequences, approximately 32% of which are singletons. The sequencing sample was made of blood. The source of these receptors is a human donor in good health. The donor label of this sample is uncertain.

CDR3 amino acids: CAWSVRDAEAFF. In nucleotides, the CDR3 is TGTGCCTGGAGTGTAAGGGATGCTGAAGCTTTCTTT. The chain couples TRBV30 to TRBJ1-1; D gene uncertain. The CDR3 has 12 residues. Germline values: CDR1 GTSNPN, CDR2 SVGIG (reference sequence). The ends were cut back, 0 bases at V and 6 bases at J, with 8 bases in the middle.

This clonotype is medium-sized. This chain links TRBV30 with TRBJ1-2; D is undetermined. Trimming shortened V by 0 bases and J by 2 bases, and 10 bases separated the two germline ends. CDR3 length: 14 residues. Germline assignment: CDR1 GTSNPN and CDR2 SVGIG (reference sequence). The CDR3 here is CAWSVPPGNYGYTF. As DNA, the CDR3 is TGTGCCTGGAGTGTACCGCCAGGAAACTATGGCTACACCTTC.

CDR3 sequence: CAWSARFVGIAFF. In nucleotides, the CDR3 is TGTGCCTGGAGTGCCCGTTTCGTGGGAATCGCTTTCTTT. This rearrangement joins TRBV30 to TRBJ1-1; D gene unclear. The CDR3 runs 13 residues. Trimming pared 1 base from V and 11 bases from J, leaving 17 bases between. CDR1 is GTSNPN and CDR2 is SVGIG in the germline V gene (reference sequence).

This clonotype was detected a few times. The chain has TRBV6-6 and TRBJ1-3, with D tentatively TRBD1 (6 bases). V lost 7 bases and J lost 2, with 12 bases in between. The CDR3 is 14 residues long. Per germline, CDR1 MNHNY and CDR2 SVGAGI (reference sequence). This CDR3 reads CASTLTGTGNTIYF. The CDR3 region has the DNA TGTGCCAGCACCTTAACAGGGACTGGAAACACCATATATTTT.

The genes are TRBV6-2 or TRBV6-3 and TRBJ2-6; D is perhaps TRBD2 (6 bases). This CDR3 contains 18 residues. Germline lookup yields CDR1 MNHEY and CDR2 SVGEGT. The V gene lost 7 bases and the J gene lost 4 bases, with 23 bases spanning the gap. The CDR3 bases are TGTGCCAGCACCTCGGAGTGGGGGGTTCCACTCGGGGCCAACGTCCTGACTTTC. Its protein is CASTSEWGVPLGANVLTF.

This clonotype is labeled medium-sized (0.01 to 0.1%). The chain joins TRBV19 to TRBJ2-3; the D is unclear. V lost 3 bases and J lost 6, with 10 bases in between. Germline values: CDR1 LNHDA, CDR2 SQIVND (reference sequence). CDR3 size: 13 residues. The CDR3 nucleotides are TGTGCCAGTAGTATCTCAGGTATTGATACGCAGTATTTT. The encoded protein is CASSISGIDTQYF.

By share of the sample, this clonotype is medium-sized. The rearrangement uses TRBV6-6 and TRBJ2-6; D unresolved. CDR3 length equals 15 residues. CDR1 and CDR2 (germline): MNHNY, SVGAGI (reference sequence). V was pared by 8 bases and J by 2 bases, with 13 bases between. The CDR3 is CASRYDKAGANVLTF. CDR3 nucleotides: TGTGCCAGCCGATACGACAAAGCTGGGGCCAACGTCCTGACTTTC.

This chain joins TRBV5-4 and TRBJ2-5, with 12 bases lining up with TRBD2. The germline V gene encodes CDR1 SGHNT and CDR2 YYREEE (reference sequence). V dropped 3 bases and J dropped 5; count of bases not matched to a gene: 8. The CDR3 length is 16 residues. CDR3 sequence reads: CASSSSGGAVRETQYF. The CDR3 DNA reads TGTGCCAGCAGCTCTAGCGGGGGGGCCGTACGGGAGACCCAGTACTTC.

This chain connects TRBV10-3 to TRBJ1-2, with D perhaps matching TRBD1 (6 bases). The CDR3 sequence is 17 residues long. Per germline, CDR1 ENHRY and CDR2 SYGVKD. Trimming pared 3 bases from V and 8 bases from J, leaving 25 bases between. For the CDR3, the DNA is TGTGCCATCAGTGATGAGGGTCAGGGACATGTCTCGGAGGGCTACACCTTC. This encodes CAISDEGQGHVSEGYTF.

This clonotype occurred a few times. This chain uses TRBV29-1 with TRBJ2-7; possible D gene TRBD1, 6 bases. Trimming cost V 6 bases and J 0 bases, with 15 bases left between them. CDR1 and CDR2 (germline): SQVTM, ANQGSEA. The CDR3 spans 14 residues. The chain's CDR3 is CSVVGGGSSYEQYF. As DNA, the CDR3 is TGCAGCGTCGTAGGTGGGGGCTCCTCCTACGAGCAGTACTTC.

Judged by abundance, this clonotype is medium-sized. The chain is built from TRBV11-1 and TRBJ2-7; D gene unclear. CDR3 size: 14 residues. Trimming cost V 1 base and J 7 bases, with 14 bases left between them. Germline V CDR1 and CDR2: SGHAT, FQDESV (reference sequence). The CDR3 DNA sequence: TGTGCCAGCAGCTTAGTTAATTCGGGTGGAGAGCAGTACTTC. Amino acid sequence: CASSLVNSGGEQYF.

This clonotype is medium-sized (0.01 to 0.1%). V gene TRBV29-1 combines with J gene TRBJ2-7; D possibly corresponds to TRBD2 (6 bases). Trimming left V 1 base short and J 2 bases short, with 12 bases between. From germline, CDR1 is SQVTM and CDR2 ANQGSEA. This CDR3 is 14 amino acids long. The CDR3 is CSVEVTGEAYEQYF. The CDR3 bases are TGCAGCGTTGAAGTAACGGGAGAGGCCTACGAGCAGTACTTC.

The CDR3 region has the DNA TGTGCCAGCAGCCGGGACACCGATACGCAGTATTTT. Amino acids: CASSRDTDTQYF. This chain joins TRBV14 and TRBJ2-3; D is perhaps TRBD1 (6 bases). V was cut by 4 bases and J by 6 bases, with 8 bases left in between. The CDR3 totals 12 residues. CDR1 is SGHDN, CDR2 FVKESK, per germline.

This clonotype rates as medium-sized. The chain uses TRBV19 and TRBJ2-2; TRBD2 is a possible D gene (6 bases). The V and J ends lost 3 bases and 4 bases respectively, with 12 bases between them. CDR1 and CDR2 (germline): LNHDA, SQIVND (reference sequence). The CDR3 consists of 15 residues. This chain's CDR3 is CASSIYGTLTGELFF. CDR3 DNA sequence: TGTGCCAGTAGTATCTACGGGACTCTCACCGGGGAGCTGTTTTTT.

This clonotype was observed a few times. CDR3 bases: TGTGCCTGGAGTGTAGGCGGGGAGCTGTTTTTT. This gives the protein CAWSVGGELFF. The V and J genes are TRBV30 and TRBJ2-2; D is unclear. In germline, CDR1 is GTSNPN, CDR2 SVGIG (reference sequence). V gave up 0 bases and J gave up 7 bases, with 3 bases separating them. The CDR3 runs 11 residues.

Relative to its sample, this clonotype is medium-sized. The chain employs TRBV29-1 and TRBJ2-1, with 8 bases that match TRBD2. Trimming took 3 bases from V and 6 from J; bases not matched to a gene: 16. Germline-derived CDR1 and CDR2 are SQVTM and ANQGSEA. This CDR3 is 17 amino acids long. The CDR3 nucleotides are TGCAGCGTTGACAGTGGGAGCGGGAGCTATCAAACCAATGAGCAGTTCTTC. This gives the protein CSVDSGSGSYQTNEQFF.

This chain joins TRBV20-1 and TRBJ2-4, with a tentative D call TRBD1 (6 bases). The CDR3 spans 14 residues. Germline CDR1 and CDR2: DFQATT and SNEGSKA (reference sequence). With 4 bases removed from V and 8 bases from J, the gap between germline ends came to 18 bases. The CDR3 here is CSAITQGGTYIQYF. The DNA of the CDR3 is TGCAGTGCTATTACACAGGGCGGTACGTACATTCAGTACTTC.

This clonotype came up once. V and J are TRBV5-1 and TRBJ1-4; 9 bases are a match to TRBD1. The J segment lost 7 bases and the V segment lost 4 bases, leaving 5 bases of the junction unmatched. The CDR3 runs to 14 residues. CDR1 SGHRS and CDR2 YFSETQ come from the germline V gene. The CDR3 DNA is TGCGCCAGCAGCCCCGGACAGGGGAGTGAAAAACTGTTTTTT. Its translation is CASSPGQGSEKLFF.